This T cell receptor beta chain was captured in a study of blood T cells in healthy people across ages. Study-wide results and caveats: Naive CD4+ cell counts and diversity both ran higher in long-lived than in aged donors. The unknown donor CMV status may have confounded expanded clonotype changes.

CDR3 length: 16 amino acids. Germline V gives CDR1 SGHTA, CDR2 FQGNSA. V was cut by 1 base and J by 5 bases, with 14 bases left in between. In regard to this clonotype: What it binds is not known.

Primed by a sample-barcoded 5' primer and a J-beta primer mix, a second PCR proceeded for about 6 to 11 cycles. All cDNA molecules were each tagged by a template-switch adaptor with 12 random nucleotides. From each sample, at least 2.5 million paired-end reads containing CDR3 were obtained. TCRdb processed the 5' RACE reads anew with MiXCR; each CDR3 protein has one entry. The top ten clones hold roughly 10% of a sample with about 1.6 million distinct CDR3 sequences, roughly 32% of them seen once. The sequencing input was blood. This sequence joins TRBV7-2 and TRBJ2-2; D gene uncertain. The receptor comes from a woman under 40 in good health. DNA for the CDR3: TGTGCCAGCAGCTTAGGAGCAGTGGTTTATACCGGGGAGCTGTTTTTT. Its translation is CASSLGAVVYTGELFF.